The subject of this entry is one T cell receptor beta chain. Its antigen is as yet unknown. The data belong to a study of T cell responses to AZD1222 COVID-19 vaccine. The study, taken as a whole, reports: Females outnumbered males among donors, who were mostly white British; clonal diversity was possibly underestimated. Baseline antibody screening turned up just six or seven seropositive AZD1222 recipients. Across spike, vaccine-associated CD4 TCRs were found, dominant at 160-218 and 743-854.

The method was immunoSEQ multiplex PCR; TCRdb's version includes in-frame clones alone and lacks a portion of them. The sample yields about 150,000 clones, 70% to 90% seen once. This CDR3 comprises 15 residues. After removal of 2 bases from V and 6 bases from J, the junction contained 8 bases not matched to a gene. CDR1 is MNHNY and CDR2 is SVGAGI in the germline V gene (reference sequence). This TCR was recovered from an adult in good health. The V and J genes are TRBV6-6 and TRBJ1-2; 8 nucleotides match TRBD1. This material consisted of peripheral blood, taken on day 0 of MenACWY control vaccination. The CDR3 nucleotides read TGTGCCAGCAGTTACATAGCGACAGGGGAGCATGGCTACACCTTC. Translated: CASSYIATGEHGYTF.